This TCR beta chain was recorded in a study of T cell responses to AZD1222 COVID-19 vaccine. Study summary: Pooling of second doses given at about 4 or about 12 weeks was done. Whole-study results and caveats: Most donors were white British, females outnumbered males, and clonal diversity was possibly underestimated. Receipt of two AZD1222 doses was followed by a rise in Spike-specific TCR breadth and depth.

TCRdb's table, derived via immunoSEQ multiplex PCR, lists solely in-frame clones and lacks some. The sample holds roughly 110,000 clones, approximately 90% seen once. The length of the CDR3 is 13 residues. Trimming cost V 0 bases and J 4 bases, with 9 bases left between them. From germline, CDR1 is GTSNPN and CDR2 SVGIG (reference sequence). Remarks on this clone: No antigen is known for it.

V gene TRBV30 combines with J gene TRBJ1-2; D uncertain. The clonotype was recovered from an adult in good health. This material consisted of peripheral blood, taken on day 0 of AZD1222 vaccination. The CDR3 sequence: CAWSVWGSYGYTF. The DNA for the CDR3 is TGTGCCTGGAGTGTTTGGGGATCCTATGGCTACACCTTC.